The clone carrying this TCR beta chain came up many times. Its target is unknown. The data belong to a study of blood T cells in healthy people across ages. Findings and caveats of the study: TCR beta diversity was tightly associated with the proportion of naive T cells.

The authors ran a second PCR of about 7 to 11 cycles using a sample-barcoded 5' primer and a J-beta primer mix. In TCRdb, the 5' RACE reads were re-called with MiXCR into one record per CDR3 protein. Seen here are about 1.6 million distinct CDR3 sequences, about 32% observed once, and the top ten hold 10% to 12%. CDR1 is MNHEY, CDR2 SVGAGI, per germline. With 0 bases removed from V and 0 bases from J, the gap between germline ends came to 6 bases. CDR3 length equals 15 residues. The material sequenced was blood. The chain is built from TRBV6-5 and TRBJ2-1; D unresolved. This TCR was sampled from a woman in her 30s in good health. The CDR3 loop is CASSYSPSSYNEQFF. The CDR3 DNA follows: TGTGCCAGCAGTTACTCCCCTAGCTCCTACAATGAGCAGTTCTTC.